The sequence of this T cell receptor beta chain was determined in a study of regulatory T cells in long-lasting Graves disease. Study-wide findings and caveats: In persistent patients, shared public clonotypes (2,741) outnumbered those in new patients (about 1,000). Gene preferences differed: TRBV28, TRBJ1-2, TRBJ2-5 in persistent cases.

The time point: newly diagnosed GD, antithyroid drugs for less than 3 months. The TCR library was prepared using RNA isolated from PBMCs. Investigators prepared the TCR beta libraries by applying iRepertoire HTBI primers and Arm-PCR of CDR3 regions. TCRdb re-derived calls from the multiplex PCR reads in MiXCR, one entry per CDR3 protein. The profile shows about 310,000 distinct CDR3 sequences, 15% to 20% of them singletons. As for this clonotype: Its specificity is unknown. One end of the junction does not line up with germline, which may come from a read error.

Germline V gives CDR1 SGHRS, CDR2 YFSETQ. This CDR3 has 18 residues. The chain combines TRBV5-1 with TRBJ2-2; D not resolved. This specimen consisted of peripheral blood mononuclear cells (PBMCs), obtained at new diagnosis, from a patient treated with antithyroid drugs. The receptor's source is a female donor with Graves disease. The CDR3 DNA reads as TGCGCCAGCAGCTTGTCGGCTTGGCGCATGAGGAACGCCGGGGAGCTGTTTTTT. Amino acids: CASSLSAWRMRNAGELFF. The full variable domain, completed using reference TRBV5-1 and TRBJ2-2, is KAGVTQTPRYLIKTRGQQVTLSCSPISGHRSVSWYQQTPGQGLQFLFEYFSETQRNKGNFPGRFSGRQFSNSRSEMNVSTLELGDSALYLCASSLSAWRMRNAGELFFGEGSRLTVL.